These T cell receptor beta chains were read from a single sample in a study of blood T cell repertoires in COVID-19. Assay: immunoSEQ multiplex PCR; the TCRdb copy retains only in-frame clones and omits some. This table has about 140,000 clones, about 80% appearing once. Sequencing was performed on peripheral blood. The receptors here all came from a man between 70 and 80 years old who had recovered from COVID-19. Both conserved end residues are part of each CDR3. D genes are given only for firm matches. Clone size is not always given. Where it is, it says once, few, many or a class for expanded clones.

>.|TRBV3-1/TRBV3-2|TRBD2|TRBJ2-1
CASSQGTSGSGEQFF
TGTGCCAGCAGCCAAGGGACTAGCGGGAGTGGTGAGCAGTTCTTC
>.|TRBV5-8|TRBD2|TRBJ2-7
CASSFGTSGRSYEQYF
TGTGCCAGCAGCTTTGGGACTAGCGGGAGATCCTACGAGCAGTACTTC
>.|TRBV2|.|TRBJ1-5
CASKQGGNQPQHF
TGTGCCAGCAAACAGGGAGGCAATCAGCCCCAGCATTTT
>.|TRBV10-2|TRBD1|TRBJ2-1
CASSELTGGVGNEQFF
TGCGCCAGCAGTGAGTTAACAGGGGGCGTAGGCAATGAGCAGTTCTTC
>.|TRBV10-2|TRBD1|TRBJ2-7
CASRAGQGAYEQYF
TGCGCCAGCAGAGCCGGACAGGGGGCCTACGAGCAGTACTTC
>.|TRBV5-8|TRBD2|TRBJ2-2
CASSSGLAGTNTGELFF
TGTGCCAGCAGCTCGGGACTAGCGGGAACGAACACCGGGGAGCTGTTTTTT
>.|TRBV6-2/TRBV6-3|TRBD1|TRBJ2-7
CASSSTGLTSYEQYF
TGTGCCAGCAGTTCGACAGGGTTAACCTCCTACGAGCAGTACTTC
>.|TRBV10-3|TRBD1|TRBJ2-7
CAISEPWTGSYEQYF
TGTGCCATCAGTGAGCCTTGGACAGGGAGCTACGAGCAGTACTTC
>many|TRBV11-3|.|TRBJ2-5
CASSSPGETQYF
TGTGCCAGCAGCTCCCCCGGGGAGACCCAGTACTTC
>once|TRBV12-3/TRBV12-4|.|TRBJ1-5
CASRQGAQPQHF
TGTGCCAGCAGACAGGGCGCTCAGCCCCAGCATTTT
>.|TRBV10-3|TRBD1|TRBJ2-3
CAISSPGQGASNQPQYF
TGTGCCATCAGCTCCCCGGGACAGGGGGCTTCAAATCAGCCCCAGTATTTT
>.|TRBV6-6|.|TRBJ2-7
CASSSQTSANEQYF
TGTGCCAGCAGTTCGCAAACTAGTGCTAACGAGCAGTACTTC
>.|TRBV20-1|TRBD2|TRBJ2-5
CSASSVAGPQETQYF
TGCAGTGCTAGTTCGGTAGCGGGACCCCAAGAGACCCAGTACTTC
>.|TRBV5-1|TRBD1|TRBJ1-4
CASSSPGQGIEKLFF
TGCGCCAGCTCCTCTCCGGGACAGGGTATTGAAAAACTGTTTTTT
>.|TRBV10-3|TRBD1|TRBJ2-1
CAIRNPGTDGNEQFF
TGTGCCATCAGGAATCCCGGGACAGATGGGAATGAGCAGTTCTTC
>.|TRBV2|.|TRBJ2-7
CALRPGSYEQYF
TGTGCCCTCCGGCCGGGCTCCTACGAGCAGTACTTC
>.|TRBV6-5|.|TRBJ1-1
CAVGRNTEAFF
TGTGCCGTGGGCCGAAACACTGAAGCTTTCTTT
>.|TRBV13|TRBD1|TRBJ2-7
CASSLPGQDYEQYF
TGTGCCAGCAGCTTACCCGGACAGGACTACGAGCAGTACTTC
>.|TRBV6-2/TRBV6-3|.|TRBJ2-1
CASSWVFSRPTNEQFF
TGTGCCAGCAGTTGGGTTTTTTCGAGGCCCACGAATGAGCAGTTCTTC
>.|TRBV29-1|TRBD1|TRBJ2-5
CSVEAPFRDRGVQETQYF
TGCAGCGTTGAAGCCCCCTTCCGGGACAGGGGGGTTCAAGAGACCCAGTACTTC
>.|TRBV3-1/TRBV3-2|TRBD1|TRBJ1-6
CASSRPGTDNNSPLHF
TGTGCCAGCAGCCGGCCAGGGACAGATAATAATTCACCCCTCCACTTT
>.|TRBV29-1|.|TRBJ1-1
CSVVGAVGEAFF
TGCAGCGTGGTGGGGGCCGTGGGTGAAGCTTTCTTT
>.|TRBV5-1|TRBD1|TRBJ2-3
CASSLGLWDRETDTQYF
TGCGCCAGCAGCTTGGGTCTTTGGGACAGGGAAACAGATACGCAGTATTTT
>.|TRBV11-3|TRBD2|TRBJ2-3
CASSPSSGRNTDTQYF
TGTGCCAGCAGCCCATCTAGCGGGAGAAATACAGATACGCAGTATTTT
>.|TRBV4-3|TRBD1|TRBJ2-3
CASSQDGTGGTDTQYF
TGCGCCAGCAGCCAAGATGGGACAGGGGGCACAGATACGCAGTATTTT
>once|TRBV3-1/TRBV3-2|TRBD1|TRBJ1-1
CASSQTGHTEAFF
TGTGCCAGCAGTCAGACAGGGCACACTGAAGCTTTCTTT
>.|TRBV6-5|TRBD2|TRBJ2-2
CASNGLAGAGELFF
TGTGCCAGTAACGGACTAGCGGGAGCCGGGGAGCTGTTTTTT
>.|TRBV3-1/TRBV3-2|TRBD1|TRBJ2-7
CASSGRDREYEQYF
TGTGCCAGCAGCGGCCGGGACAGGGAGTACGAGCAGTACTTC
>once|TRBV19|TRBD1|TRBJ1-5
CASSILDRGHGQPQHF
TGTGCCAGTAGTATCCTCGACAGGGGGCATGGACAGCCCCAGCATTTT
>few|TRBV6-5|.|TRBJ1-6
CASSYGSSYNSPLHF
TGTGCCAGCAGTTACGGGAGCTCCTATAATTCACCCCTCCACTTT
>.|TRBV12-3/TRBV12-4|.|TRBJ1-2
CASRFLTGVGYTF
TGTGCCAGCAGATTTTTGACAGGAGTGGGTTACACCTTC
>.|TRBV18|.|TRBJ2-1
CASSPNAASSYNEQFF
TGTGCCAGCTCACCAAATGCGGCCAGCTCCTACAATGAGCAGTTCTTC
>.|TRBV18|TRBD1|TRBJ1-4
CASSRQTGSEKLFF
TGTGCCAGCTCTCGACAGACAGGGAGTGAAAAACTGTTTTTT
>.|TRBV28|.|TRBJ2-7
CASSFKPGSYEQYF
TGTGCCAGCAGTTTTAAACCGGGGAGCTACGAGCAGTACTTC
>.|TRBV10-1|.|TRBJ1-5
CASRLRGHNQPQHF
TGCGCCAGCCGCCTTCGAGGGCACAATCAGCCCCAGCATTTT
>many|TRBV12-3/TRBV12-4|.|TRBJ1-2
CASSPMTGYGYTF
TGTGCCAGCAGTCCTATGACCGGGTATGGCTACACCTTC
>.|TRBV5-1|.|TRBJ2-5
CASSLGPSQETQYF
TGCGCCAGCAGCTTGGGGCCTAGCCAAGAGACCCAGTACTTC
>.|TRBV6-5|TRBD1|TRBJ2-2
CASRKTGENTGELFF
TGTGCCAGCAGAAAGACAGGGGAGAACACCGGGGAGCTGTTTTTT
>.|TRBV7-3|TRBD1|TRBJ2-5
CASSAGTGGAETQYF
TGTGCCAGCAGCGCCGGGACAGGGGGCGCAGAGACCCAGTACTTC
>.|TRBV27|TRBD1|TRBJ2-4
CASSGTGQNIQYF
TGTGCCAGCTCCGGGACAGGGCAAAACATTCAGTACTTC
>.|TRBV5-1|.|TRBJ2-7
CASRESFSYEQYF
TGCGCCAGCAGGGAGTCATTTTCCTACGAGCAGTACTTC
>few|TRBV7-8|TRBD2|TRBJ2-7
CASSLVGDYNYEQYF
TGTGCCAGCAGCTTAGTAGGGGACTATAACTACGAGCAGTACTTC
>.|TRBV5-1|.|TRBJ2-2
CASRRQGGTGELFF
TGCGCCAGCAGAAGGCAGGGGGGCACCGGGGAGCTGTTTTTT
>once|TRBV5-8|TRBD1|TRBJ1-1
CASSLFSGTGGINTEAFF
TGTGCCAGCAGCTTATTTTCCGGGACAGGGGGAATTAACACTGAAGCTTTCTTT
>few|TRBV9|TRBD1|TRBJ2-3
CASGGQGQADTQYF
TGTGCCAGCGGGGGACAGGGACAGGCAGATACGCAGTATTTT
>.|TRBV5-1|.|TRBJ2-7
CASSPNTGGDEQYF
TGCGCCAGCAGCCCGAATACTGGAGGGGACGAGCAGTACTTC
>.|TRBV4-1|TRBD2|TRBJ2-5
CASSRNSGQETQYF
TGCGCCAGCAGCCGAAATAGCGGGCAAGAGACCCAGTACTTC
>.|TRBV3-1/TRBV3-2|.|TRBJ1-4
CASSQEGRGNEKLFF
TGTGCCAGCAGCCAAGAGGGGAGGGGTAATGAAAAACTGTTTTTT
>.|TRBV5-4|.|TRBJ2-4
CASSLQGDDIQYF
TGTGCCAGCAGCTTACAAGGGGATGACATTCAGTACTTC
>many|TRBV2|TRBD1|TRBJ2-7
CASIGFTGAYEQYF
TGTGCCAGCATAGGGTTTACAGGGGCCTACGAGCAGTACTTC
>.|TRBV14|.|TRBJ2-7
CASSHGGVYEQYF
TGTGCCAGCAGCCACGGCGGAGTCTACGAGCAGTACTTC
>.|TRBV28|.|TRBJ1-4
CASRRGRDEKLFF
TGTGCCAGCCGACGGGGAAGGGATGAAAAACTGTTTTTT
>few|TRBV5-6|TRBD2|TRBJ2-2
CASSYPSGGNTGELFF
TGTGCCAGCAGCTATCCAAGCGGGGGGAACACCGGGGAGCTGTTTTTT
>few|TRBV20-1|.|TRBJ2-1
CSASPLEQFF
TGCAGTGCTAGCCCCCTGGAGCAGTTCTTC
>few|TRBV4-3|.|TRBJ2-7
CASSQDFAGRYEQYF
TGCGCCAGCAGCCAAGATTTCGCAGGGCGCTACGAGCAGTACTTC
>once|TRBV19|.|TRBJ2-3
CASSIQASTDTQYF
TGTGCCAGTAGTATACAGGCTAGCACAGATACGCAGTATTTT
>.|TRBV27|TRBD1|TRBJ2-7
CASSPRAGGFFKQYF
TGTGCCAGCAGTCCCCGGGCAGGGGGCTTTTTTAAGCAGTACTTC
>.|TRBV27|.|TRBJ2-5
CASSPGRRETQYF
TGTGCCAGCAGTCCAGGACGGAGGGAGACCCAGTACTTC
>.|TRBV27|.|TRBJ2-1
CASGTLSSYNEQFF
TGTGCCAGCGGGACTCTTAGCTCCTACAATGAGCAGTTCTTC
>.|TRBV5-5|.|TRBJ2-5
CASSPGVQETQYF
TGTGCCAGCAGCCCCGGGGTACAAGAGACCCAGTACTTC